Listed below are T cell receptor beta chains from one sample, sequenced in a study of shared clonotypes between healthy human individuals. The assay was immunoSEQ multiplex PCR, and TCRdb's table has in-frame clones only and misses some. Here the sample spans roughly 2 million clones, 90% to 97% being singletons. The sample comprised naive CD4+ T cells sorted from blood. All receptors come from a man younger than 35 in good health. Each CDR3 is given with its conserved first and last residue. D genes are given only for firm matches. Not every row has a clone size; where given, it reads once, few, many or a size class.

CDR3 DNA	CDR3 protein	D gene	clone size	V gene	J gene
TGTGCCACCGCGCGGGCTGCCACTGAAGCTTTCTTT	CATARAATEAFF	.	.	TRBV10-3	TRBJ1-1
TGCGCCAGCAGTGACGGACTAGCGGGTAATGAGCAGTTCTTC	CASSDGLAGNEQFF	TRBD2	.	TRBV10-1	TRBJ2-1
TGCGCCAGCAGTGATAGCGGGAGGAACACCGGGGAGCTGTTTTTT	CASSDSGRNTGELFF	TRBD2	.	TRBV10-1	TRBJ2-2
TGTGCCAGTATGCACAGGCGTGACACCGGGGAGCTGTTTTTT	CASMHRRDTGELFF	.	.	TRBV19	TRBJ2-2
TGTGCCAGCAGCAAGGTGGCTAGCGGGAGTGTGGGGCACAATGAGCAGTTCTTC	CASSKVASGSVGHNEQFF	TRBD2	.	TRBV5-4	TRBJ2-1
TGCGCCAGCAGCGTTTTTGGGGGCGCAACTAATGAAAAACTGTTTTTT	CASSVFGGATNEKLFF	.	once	TRBV5-1	TRBJ1-4
TGCGCCAGCAGCCAAGATGAGGGGGCGTGGGGCTACACCTTC	CASSQDEGAWGYTF	TRBD1	.	TRBV4-1	TRBJ1-2
TGTGTCCATACAGGAATTTACAATGAGCAGTTCTTC	CVHTGIYNEQFF	.	.	TRBV7-9	TRBJ2-1
.	CASSSSLAGHTEQFF	.	.	TRBV6-5	TRBJ2-1
TGTGCCAGCAGCCCATACCTACTGGATACGCAGTATTTT	CASSPYLLDTQYF	.	.	TRBV11-2	TRBJ2-3
TGTGCCTGGAGTCGGAGGAGCACAGATACGCAGTATTTT	CAWSRRSTDTQYF	.	.	TRBV30	TRBJ2-3
TGCGCCAGCAGCACCTCTAGGGACTCCTACGAGCAGTACTTC	CASSTSRDSYEQYF	.	.	TRBV4-1	TRBJ2-7
TGTGCCAGCAATACGGGCGGAATTTACAATGAGCAGTTCTTC	CASNTGGIYNEQFF	.	.	TRBV7-8	TRBJ2-1
TGTGCCAGCAGCAGACAGGGTTTCGACGAGCAGTACTTC	CASSRQGFDEQYF	TRBD1	.	TRBV11-3	TRBJ2-7
TGTGCCAGCAGTTCCTTGACGGGGAGCTATGGCTACACCTTC	CASSSLTGSYGYTF	.	.	TRBV27	TRBJ1-2
TGTGCCAGCAGCTTCCGGGGATTGTCGACCCAGTACTTC	CASSFRGLSTQYF	.	.	TRBV11-2	TRBJ2-5
TGTGCCAGCAGCCGACAGCTTAGGGAAGGCTACACCTTC	CASSRQLREGYTF	.	once	TRBV11-2	TRBJ1-2
TGTGCCAGCAGCCAACAGCGGGGGGCTTCCTACGAGCAGTACTTC	CASSQQRGASYEQYF	TRBD2	.	TRBV4-2	TRBJ2-7
TGTGCCAGCAGCTTCTCCAGTTCGTATGGAAACACCATATATTTT	CASSFSSSYGNTIYF	.	.	TRBV7-2	TRBJ1-3
TGTGCCAGCAGCGTAGCTTCCGTAAGCGAAGCTTTCTTT	CASSVASVSEAFF	.	.	TRBV9	TRBJ1-1
TGTGCCAGCAGTTTTGGTAAGAGCACTGAAGCTTTCTTT	CASSFGKSTEAFF	.	.	TRBV11-3	TRBJ1-1
TGTGCCAGCTCAGTCGGGGAAAAATACGAGCAGTACTTC	CASSVGEKYEQYF	.	.	TRBV18	TRBJ2-7
TGTGCCAGCAGTAGGGCCGTATACGAGCAGTACTTC	CASSRAVYEQYF	.	.	TRBV28	TRBJ2-7
TGCGCCAGCAGCCAAATTTTGTCAAATGAGCAGTTCTTC	CASSQILSNEQFF	.	.	TRBV4-1	TRBJ2-1
TGTGCCAGCAGTTATGGGGGACCGAGCAATCAGCCCCAGCATTTT	CASSYGGPSNQPQHF	.	.	TRBV6-6	TRBJ1-5
TGTGCCAGCCGAGACAGGGCCTACGAGCAGTACTTC	CASRDRAYEQYF	TRBD1	.	TRBV7-9	TRBJ2-7
TGTGCCAGCACCCCCAGGTGGGGCATTCTCACCAATGAAAAACTGTTTTTT	CASTPRWGILTNEKLFF	.	.	TRBV27	TRBJ1-4
TGTGCCAGCTCACCATCTCAAGCGGGAGGTCTCGATGAGCAGTTCTTC	CASSPSQAGGLDEQFF	TRBD2	.	TRBV18	TRBJ2-1
TGTGCCAGCAGTATCCGGGACAGAGGAGGCTACACCTTC	CASSIRDRGGYTF	TRBD1	.	TRBV6-1	TRBJ1-2
TGTGCCAGCTCAAGAGGGCAAATGCAAGAGACCCAGTACTTC	CASSRGQMQETQYF	.	.	TRBV18	TRBJ2-5
TGCGCCAGCAGCTTGGAGGGTGTTGGCAATCAGCCCCAGCATTTT	CASSLEGVGNQPQHF	.	once	TRBV5-1	TRBJ1-5
TGTGCCAGCAGCTTAGGAGGGAGTGAGCAGTTCTTC	CASSLGGSEQFF	.	.	TRBV7-3	TRBJ2-1
TGTGCCAGCAGCTTAGACCGACAGGCTAATGAAAAACTGTTTTTT	CASSLDRQANEKLFF	.	.	TRBV7-9	TRBJ1-4
TGTGCCAGCAGCAAAGGAATCCAGGGGGTTGACTACACCGGGGAGCTGTTTTTT	CASSKGIQGVDYTGELFF	.	.	TRBV21-1	TRBJ2-2
TGCGCCAGCAGCTTGGCCGGGACAGGGGTTGAGCAGTACTTC	CASSLAGTGVEQYF	TRBD1	.	TRBV5-1	TRBJ2-7
TGCGCCAGCCGAAAAAGGTGGGGGGATGAAGGTGGCTACACCTTC	CASRKRWGDEGGYTF	.	.	TRBV5-1	TRBJ1-2
TGTGCCTGGAGACAGGGGGCGAGCAATCAGCCCCAGCATTTT	CAWRQGASNQPQHF	TRBD1	once	TRBV30	TRBJ1-5
TGTGCCAGCAGCGAACCACAGAGACTGAACACTGAAGCTTTCTTT	CASSEPQRLNTEAFF	.	.	TRBV7-8	TRBJ1-1
TGTGCCAGCAGCGTAGAAGGGGTCAATCAGCCCCAGCATTTT	CASSVEGVNQPQHF	.	.	TRBV9	TRBJ1-5
TGTGCCAGCAGCATCCGTGGACAGTCGAACACTGAAGCTTTCTTT	CASSIRGQSNTEAFF	.	.	TRBV11-2	TRBJ1-1
TGCGCCAGCAGCGAACAGGGGGCGGATTCACCCCTCCACTTT	CASSEQGADSPLHF	TRBD1	.	TRBV5-1	TRBJ1-6
TGTGCCAGCAGCCAAGACCCCTTACTAGCGGGGGCCTACAATGAGCAGTTCTTC	CASSQDPLLAGAYNEQFF	TRBD2	.	TRBV4-2	TRBJ2-1
TGTGCCAGCTCACCGGGCGACGGGACAGATACGCAGTATTTT	CASSPGDGTDTQYF	.	once	TRBV18	TRBJ2-3
TGTGCCAGCAGCCTTTTACGTGGGACCCGTGAAGCTTTCTTT	CASSLLRGTREAFF	.	.	TRBV6-6	TRBJ1-1
TGCGCCAGCAGGCCCGGGACAGGGTCCTACAATGAGCAGTTCTTC	CASRPGTGSYNEQFF	TRBD1	.	TRBV5-1	TRBJ2-1
TGTGCCAGCAGCAGTCCGGGCCGGGAGGATGGAGTCGGGAACACTGAAGCTTTCTTT	CASSSPGREDGVGNTEAFF	.	.	TRBV7-9	TRBJ1-1
TGCGCCAGCAGCGCCAGACAGGGCGTGAACACTGAAGCTTTCTTT	CASSARQGVNTEAFF	TRBD1	once	TRBV5-1	TRBJ1-1
TGTGCCAGCAGCTTGAACAATCAGCCCCAGCATTTT	CASSLNNQPQHF	.	.	TRBV5-8	TRBJ1-5
TGCGCCAGCAGCTTCGGACTAGCGGAATACGAGCAGTACTTC	CASSFGLAEYEQYF	TRBD2	.	TRBV5-1	TRBJ2-7
TGTGCCAGCAGCAAGACTAGCGGGAGTGGGGATGAGCAGTTCTTC	CASSKTSGSGDEQFF	TRBD2	.	TRBV9	TRBJ2-1
TGTGCCAGCAGCAAGGGACTAGCGGGATCCTCCTACAATGAGCAGTTCTTC	CASSKGLAGSSYNEQFF	TRBD2	.	TRBV5-4	TRBJ2-1